The 29 T cell receptor beta chains given below trace back to one sample, sequenced in a study of T cell responses to AZD1222 COVID-19 vaccine. Assay: immunoSEQ multiplex PCR; the TCRdb copy retains only in-frame clones and omits some. The sample carries about 110,000 clones, 94% recorded once. Here the sequenced sample was peripheral blood, taken 28 days after the second AZD1222 dose. Source of these receptors: an adult who received the AZD1222 COVID-19 vaccine.

The chain uses TRBV6-5 and TRBJ2-3; 7 bases are a match to TRBD1. The trim removed 7 bases at V and 1 base at J, leaving 5 bases unmatched. Germline V gives CDR1 MNHEY, CDR2 SVGAGI. This CDR3 region has 14 residues. DNA for the CDR3: TGTGCCAGCAACCTGGGACAGCGCACAGATACGCAGTATTTT. Translated: CASNLGQRTDTQYF.

The genes are TRBV5-4 and TRBJ1-5, with D possibly being TRBD1 (5 bases). V was trimmed by 1 base and J by 7 bases, leaving 15 bases between them. The CDR3 length is 15 residues. Germline V gene data show CDR1 as SGHNT and CDR2 as YYREEE (reference sequence). DNA of the CDR3: TGTGCCAGCAGCTTGAACCTTGGGGGTACACAGCCCCAGCATTTT. It translates to CASSLNLGGTQPQHF.

This clone was detected once. The rearrangement uses TRBV6-1 and TRBJ1-3, with D unresolved. Germline V gene data show CDR1 as MNHNS and CDR2 as SASEGT. V was cut by 0 bases and J by 8 bases, with 17 bases left in between. The CDR3 sequence is 16 residues long. CDR3 amino acids: CASSEAVRGVSYTIYF. In nucleotides, the CDR3 is TGTGCCAGCAGTGAAGCGGTACGGGGAGTAAGTTACACCATATATTTT.

This clone has only a few counts. CDR3 loop: CASSSDRAMNTEAFF. CDR3 sequence (DNA): TGTGCCAGCAGTAGCGACAGGGCCATGAACACTGAAGCTTTCTTT. The chain recombines TRBV28 with TRBJ1-1; TRBD1 agrees at 7 bases. Germline CDR1 reads MDHEN; CDR2 reads SYDVKM. J was trimmed by 0 bases and V by 5 bases; bases with no gene match: 6. CDR3 length equals 15 residues.

The chain has TRBV20-1 and TRBJ1-2; D possibly corresponds to TRBD1 (5 bases). The CDR3 is made up of 13 amino acids. The V end lost 3 bases, the J end lost 7 bases, and 15 bases lay between the germline ends. Per the germline V gene, CDR1 is DFQATT and CDR2 is SNEGSKA (reference sequence). The CDR3 region has the DNA TGCAGTGCTAGTGCTAGGGGCCCGGCTGGCTACACCTTC. Its translation is CSASARGPAGYTF.

This sequence joins TRBV19 and TRBJ1-4; 10 bases align to TRBD1. Germline trimming cut 5 bases from V and 7 bases from J; bases unmatched to any gene: 7. The CDR3 contains 15 residues. Looked up from germline, CDR1 is LNHDA and CDR2 is SQIVND (reference sequence). The CDR3 loop reads CASSAHGTGAEKLFF. Written as DNA, the CDR3 is TGTGCCAGTAGTGCCCACGGGACAGGGGCTGAAAAACTGTTTTTT.

This rearrangement joins TRBV11-2 to TRBJ1-3, with D perhaps TRBD1 (5 bases). V lost 4 bases and J 4 bases, leaving 17 bases between the germline ends. Germline CDR1 and CDR2: SGHAT and FQNNGV. The CDR3 has 16 residues. The CDR3 DNA is TGTGCCAGCAGCTACCAACCCGACAGTTCCGGAAACACCATATATTTT. Translation gives CASSYQPDSSGNTIYF.

The chain recombines TRBV12-3 or TRBV12-4 with TRBJ1-2; no clear D. The CDR3 sequence is 11 residues long. Between the trimmed V and J ends, which lost 4 bases and 7 bases, there was a span of 7 bases. CDR3 coding DNA: TGTGCCAGCAGTTCCTATGGTGGCTACACCTTC. It codes for CASSSYGGYTF.

The chain recombines TRBV4-1 with TRBJ2-1; D is perhaps TRBD2 (6 bases). The ends were cut back, 0 bases at V and 7 bases at J, with 13 bases in the middle. This CDR3 is 15 amino acids long. From germline, CDR1 is MGHRA and CDR2 YSYEKL. DNA of the CDR3: TGCGCCAGCAGCCAAGATGCGGGGTTGTTGAATGAGCAGTTCTTC. Translation: CASSQDAGLLNEQFF.

The V call is TRBV7-8, the J call TRBJ1-1; D might be TRBD1 (6 bases). The CDR3 totals 12 residues. The germline CDR1 and CDR2 sequences are SGHVS and FQNEAQ. Deletions cut 4 bases from V and 8 bases from J, with 11 bases between. The CDR3 region is CASSSLDREAFF. CDR3 nucleotide sequence: TGTGCCAGCAGCTCCCTAGACAGGGAAGCTTTCTTT.

The rearrangement links TRBV3-1 (or the pseudogene TRBV3-2) to TRBJ2-7; D possibly uses TRBD1 or TRBD2 (5 bases each). Per the germline V gene, CDR1 is LGHDT and CDR2 is YNNKEL (reference sequence). The CDR3 runs to 12 residues. The V and J ends lost 8 bases and 5 bases respectively, with 13 bases between them. The CDR3 DNA is TGTGCCAGCTCCGGGGCGACGGACGAGCAGTACTTC. Translation gives CASSGATDEQYF.

This chain connects TRBV6-5 to TRBJ1-4, with a weak D call TRBD1 (5 bases). This CDR3 has 15 amino acids. Per germline, CDR1 MNHEY and CDR2 SVGAGI. The V end was cut by 3 bases, the J end by 4 bases, with 12 bases between. The CDR3 sequence: CASSYSGSYNEKLFF. The CDR3, as DNA: TGTGCCAGCAGTTATTCAGGGTCCTATAATGAAAAACTGTTTTTT.

The rearrangement links TRBV12-3 or TRBV12-4 to TRBJ1-1, with a weak D call TRBD1 (5 bases). V was trimmed by 6 bases and J by 5 bases, leaving 13 bases between them. The CDR3 consists of 13 residues. The DNA of the CDR3 is TGTGCCAGCAGCCCCAGGGCCTTGACTGAAGCTTTCTTT. Its protein is CASSPRALTEAFF.

V is TRBV10-3 and J is TRBJ1-1, with 9 nucleotides matching TRBD1. The CDR3 extends over 14 amino acids. V trimming: 6 bases; J trimming: 0 bases; junction bases outside the gene matches: 2. Germline CDR1 ENHRY, CDR2 SYGVKD. The CDR3, as DNA: TGTGCCATCAGGGGGACAGGGCTGAACACTGAAGCTTTCTTT. This codes for CAIRGTGLNTEAFF.

The rearrangement links TRBV10-3 to TRBJ1-2, with TRBD1 matching 10 bases. The V gene's germline CDR1 is ENHRY and CDR2 SYGVKD. The CDR3 spans 17 residues. V lost 3 bases to trimming and J lost 0 bases; unmatched junction nucleotides: 7. CDR3 loop: CAISDDRGRGPNYGYTF. CDR3 nucleotide sequence: TGTGCCATCAGTGATGACAGGGGGCGAGGACCTAACTATGGCTACACCTTC.

The rearrangement uses TRBV5-1 and TRBJ2-7, with 8 bases fitting TRBD1. Germline CDR1 is SGHRS and CDR2 is YFSETQ. The CDR3 totals 13 residues. The J segment lost 5 bases and the V segment lost 4 bases, leaving 5 bases of the junction unmatched. The DNA of the CDR3 is TGCGCCAGCAGCCCGACAGGGGAGCACGAGCAGTACTTC. Translated: CASSPTGEHEQYF.

The chain couples TRBV6-5 to TRBJ2-7; no definite D call. The ends were cut back, 0 bases at V and 4 bases at J, with 7 bases in the middle. Per the germline V gene, CDR1 is MNHEY and CDR2 is SVGAGI. The CDR3 extends over 13 amino acids. Here the CDR3 reads CASSYSSQYEQYF. DNA of the CDR3: TGTGCCAGCAGTTACTCGAGCCAGTACGAGCAGTACTTC.

The rearrangement uses TRBV6-5 and TRBJ1-4; no clear D. Germline assignment: CDR1 MNHEY and CDR2 SVGAGI. The CDR3 spans 14 residues. The V gene lost 1 base and the J gene lost 6 bases, with 9 bases spanning the gap. The CDR3 loop is CASSYYQADEKLFF. Here the CDR3 DNA reads TGTGCCAGCAGTTACTATCAGGCGGATGAAAAACTGTTTTTT.

The V call is TRBV6-6, the J call TRBJ1-1; 7 bases match TRBD1. The CDR3 loop spans 13 amino acids. The germline V gene encodes CDR1 MNHNY and CDR2 SVGAGI (reference sequence). V shed 5 bases, J shed 10 bases, and the junction held 10 bases outside the gene matches. The CDR3: CASSQRDSWGAFF. The CDR3 DNA is TGTGCCAGCAGTCAACGGGACAGTTGGGGAGCTTTCTTT.

The chain is built from TRBV5-1 and TRBJ2-3; 12 bases map to TRBD2. The CDR3 is 16 amino acids. Losses at the gene ends were 4 bases for V and 4 bases for J; bases not matched to a gene: 7. Germline CDR1 and CDR2: SGHRS and YFSETQ. This CDR3 reads CASSVASGRVADTQYF. The DNA of the CDR3 is TGCGCCAGCAGCGTGGCTAGCGGGAGGGTCGCAGATACGCAGTATTTT. The full variable domain, rest sourced from reference TRBV5-1 and TRBJ2-3, is KAGVTQTPRYLIKTRGQQVTLSCSPISGHRSVSWYQQTPGQGLQFLFEYFSETQRNKGNFPGRFSGRQFSNSRSEMNVSTLELGDSALYLCASSVASGRVADTQYFGPGTRLTVL.

The chain carries TRBV7-9 and TRBJ1-1, with TRBD1 as a possible D gene (5 bases). V lost 2 bases and J lost 5, with 15 bases in between. CDR3 length: 15 amino acids. Germline CDR1 is SEHNR and CDR2 is FQNEAQ (reference sequence). CDR3 amino acids: CASSLMGRARTEAFF. For the CDR3, the DNA is TGTGCCAGCAGCTTAATGGGCAGGGCCCGGACTGAAGCTTTCTTT.

This chain joins TRBV15 and TRBJ2-1; 7 positions agree with TRBD2. Germline CDR1 LNHNV, CDR2 YYDKDF (reference sequence). The CDR3 length is 16 residues. Trimming cost V 3 bases and J 8 bases; bases outside gene matches: 13. The CDR3, as DNA: TGTGCCACCAGCAGGACCCTTAATGGACTAGAGGATGAGCAGTTCTTC. Residues: CATSRTLNGLEDEQFF.

The chain uses TRBV27 and TRBJ2-1, with D unclear. V shed 6 bases and J shed 3 bases, with 15 bases lying between them. The V gene's germline CDR1 is MNHEY and CDR2 SMNVEV (reference sequence). This CDR3 has 15 residues. CDR3 protein: CASRVRVSNYNEQFF. DNA of the CDR3: TGTGCCAGCAGGGTACGGGTGAGTAACTACAATGAGCAGTTCTTC.

The V and J genes are TRBV28 and TRBJ1-2, with a tentative D call TRBD1 (6 bases). The V end lost 2 bases, the J end lost 8 bases, and 15 bases lay between the germline ends. The CDR3 totals 14 residues. The germline CDR1 and CDR2 sequences are MDHEN and SYDVKM. In nucleotides, the CDR3 is TGTGCCAGCAGTTTACGGGGGCCCTTCGGGGGCTACACCTTC. Residues: CASSLRGPFGGYTF.

The J gene is TRBJ1-2, the V gene TRBV27; D perhaps matches TRBD1 (5 bases). The germline CDR1 and CDR2 sequences are MNHEY and SMNVEV (reference sequence). V lost 0 bases and J 8 bases, leaving 13 bases between the germline ends. The CDR3 loop spans 14 amino acids. The CDR3 is CASSLSGGGAGYTF. The CDR3 nucleotides read TGTGCCAGCAGTTTATCGGGGGGAGGGGCGGGCTACACCTTC.

In this sample, this clone turned up once. The chain has TRBV6-4 and TRBJ2-1; no firm D call. The CDR3 has 13 residues. CDR1 is MRHNA and CDR2 is SNTAGT in the germline V gene. Trimming took off 3 bases at V and 0 bases at J, with 3 bases between the two ends. CDR3 amino acids: CASSEGSYNEQFF. The CDR3 DNA reads TGTGCCAGCAGTGAGGGCTCCTACAATGAGCAGTTCTTC.

V is TRBV11-2 and J is TRBJ2-5, with 12 bases identical to TRBD2. CDR1 SGHAT and CDR2 FQNNGV come from the germline V gene. The V and J ends lost 5 bases and 5 bases, in that order; junction bases with no gene match: 9. The CDR3 runs 16 residues. CDR3 in DNA: TGTGCCAGCAGCCCTGGGCTAGCGGGGGGGCGGGAGACCCAGTACTTC. Protein: CASSPGLAGGRETQYF.

The chain joins TRBV6-5 to TRBJ2-7; perhaps TRBD2 as D (5 bases). Trimming left V 2 bases short and J 0 bases short, with 11 bases between. There are 15 residues in the CDR3. Germline lookup yields CDR1 MNHEY and CDR2 SVGAGI. CDR3 coding DNA: TGTGCCAGCAGTTACACTACGGAGGTCTCCTACGAGCAGTACTTC. This gives the protein CASSYTTEVSYEQYF.

V usage is TRBV14 and J usage is TRBJ2-3; D is unclear. This CDR3 contains 13 residues. CDR1 is SGHDN, CDR2 FVKESK, per germline. Trimming stripped 1 base from V and 6 bases from J, with 8 bases between. The CDR3 region has the DNA TGTGCCAGCAGCCAAGGTTCCTGGGATACGCAGTATTTT. This codes for CASSQGSWDTQYF.